This T cell receptor beta chain was observed in a study of blood T cell repertoires in COVID-19. The data were produced by immunoSEQ multiplex PCR, yet TCRdb's version contains in-frame clones alone and is incomplete. Seen here are 180,000 or so clones, roughly 84% observed once, and the top ten hold 1% to 1.5%. The sample was PBMCs or T cells enriched from blood (not recorded which). This receptor was identified in a human donor with acute COVID-19. The donor label of this sample is uncertain.

CDR3 nucleotides: TGTGCCAGCAGCCCCCGACAGGGAGTGAACACTGAAGCTTTCTTT. It yields the protein CASSPRQGVNTEAFF. The V and J genes are TRBV9 and TRBJ1-1; TRBD1 aligns across 7 bases. The germline V gene encodes CDR1 SGDLS and CDR2 YYNGEE. This CDR3 comprises 15 residues. V dropped 4 bases and J dropped 0; count of bases not matched to a gene: 6.